This T cell receptor beta chain appears in the sequencing data of a study of beta chain features in type 1 diabetes. This CDR3 contains 15 residues. Germline CDR1 reads GTSNPN; CDR2 reads SVGIG (reference sequence). Trimming shortened V by 2 bases and J by 1 base, and 14 bases separated the two germline ends. This clone was seen a handful of times. As yet, its antigen is unknown. General study results and limits: When Type 1 diabetes patients were examined, their TCRB CDR3s proved moderately but significantly shorter in all four CD4+ subsets.

Isolated RNA was reverse transcribed in full, so expressed TCRB transcripts were sequenced. Data came from immunoSEQ multiplex PCR; TCRdb stores just in-frame clones and leaves some out. The sample has roughly 160,000 clones; 6.5% to 10% are singletons. The sample taken for sequencing was central memory CD4+ T cells from blood. The chain has TRBV30 and TRBJ2-5, with a tentative D call TRBD1 (5 bases). This clonotype originated in a woman aged 18-29 years with type 1 diabetes. The CDR3 sequence is CAWSYTGRSQETQYF. The CDR3 nucleotides are TGTGCCTGGAGTTATACAGGCCGAAGCCAAGAGACCCAGTACTTC.